Listed below are T cell receptor beta chains from one sample, sequenced in a study of vaccination and CD4 T cells after COVID-19. Each CDR3 protein gets one entry after TCRdb re-called the PCR reads with MiXCR. The repertoire consists of thousands of distinct CDR3 sequences, with around 74% occurring once and the leading ten covering 24%. These receptors have no identified antigens. Sample: CD4+ T cells from blood, cultured in vitro. These receptors came from a human donor who had recovered from COVID-19. Both conserved end residues are part of each CDR3. The D gene is left open where the match is weak. Rows may omit the clone size; those that give it use once, few, many or a size class.

d_call: TRBD1
cdr3_length: 13
v_call: TRBV10-3
clone_size: NA
j_call: TRBJ1-1
cdr3_aa: CAISETGGSEAFF
cdr3_nt: TGTGCCATCAGTGAGACAGGGGGGAGTGAAGCTTTCTTT

d_call: TRBD1
cdr3_length: 15
v_call: TRBV20-1
clone_size: NA
j_call: TRBJ1-6
cdr3_aa: CSARDQGGRGSPLHF
cdr3_nt: TGCAGTGCTAGAGATCAGGGGGGACGGGGTTCACCCCTCCACTTT

d_call: TRBD1
cdr3_length: 13
v_call: TRBV2
clone_size: NA
j_call: TRBJ2-2
cdr3_aa: CASGTGVVGELFF
cdr3_nt: TGTGCCAGCGGCACAGGGGTCGTCGGGGAGCTGTTTTTT

d_call: NA
cdr3_length: 13
v_call: TRBV28
clone_size: NA
j_call: TRBJ1-5
cdr3_aa: CASSSPTGRTQHF
cdr3_nt: TGTGCCAGCAGTTCGCCTACAGGGAGGACCCAGCATTTT

d_call: TRBD1
cdr3_length: 14
v_call: TRBV27
clone_size: NA
j_call: TRBJ1-1
cdr3_aa: CASSSFDRDTEAFF
cdr3_nt: TGTGCCAGCAGTTCCTTCGACAGGGATACTGAAGCTTTCTTT

d_call: NA
cdr3_length: 14
v_call: TRBV10-3
clone_size: NA
j_call: TRBJ1-1
cdr3_aa: CAISDFNGNTEAFF
cdr3_nt: TGTGCCATCAGTGACTTCAATGGGAACACTGAAGCTTTCTTT

d_call: TRBD1
cdr3_length: 16
v_call: TRBV28
clone_size: NA
j_call: TRBJ2-7
cdr3_aa: CASSDVPGQGSYEQYF
cdr3_nt: TGTGCCAGCAGCGACGTTCCGGGACAGGGGTCCTACGAGCAGTACTTC

d_call: NA
cdr3_length: 14
v_call: TRBV5-4
clone_size: NA
j_call: TRBJ1-1
cdr3_aa: CASSPSGGHTEAFF
cdr3_nt: TGTGCCAGCAGCCCCAGCGGGGGGCACACTGAAGCTTTCTTT

d_call: NA
cdr3_length: 14
v_call: TRBV12-3/TRBV12-4
clone_size: NA
j_call: TRBJ1-2
cdr3_aa: CASSPRTDPWDYTF
cdr3_nt: TGTGCCAGCAGTCCCCGGACAGACCCTTGGGACTACACCTTC

d_call: NA
cdr3_length: 12
v_call: TRBV25-1
clone_size: NA
j_call: TRBJ1-2
cdr3_aa: CASSESGYGYTF
cdr3_nt: TGTGCCAGCAGTGAATCCGGCTATGGCTACACCTTC

d_call: NA
cdr3_length: 14
v_call: TRBV20-1
clone_size: NA
j_call: TRBJ2-7
cdr3_aa: CSARGGIHSYEQYF
cdr3_nt: TGCAGTGCCAGGGGAGGCATTCACTCCTACGAGCAGTACTTC

d_call: NA
cdr3_length: 13
v_call: TRBV6-2/TRBV6-3
clone_size: once
j_call: TRBJ1-2
cdr3_aa: CASSPTENYGYTF
cdr3_nt: TGTGCCAGCAGTCCTACAGAAAACTATGGCTACACCTTC

d_call: TRBD1
cdr3_length: 14
v_call: TRBV19
clone_size: NA
j_call: TRBJ1-5
cdr3_aa: CASSTQGSNQPQHF
cdr3_nt: TGTGCCAGTAGTACACAGGGGAGCAATCAGCCCCAGCATTTT

d_call: TRBD1
cdr3_length: 13
v_call: TRBV20-1
clone_size: NA
j_call: TRBJ1-2
cdr3_aa: CSALLTGNYGYTF
cdr3_nt: TGCAGTGCTTTACTGACAGGGAACTATGGCTACACCTTC

d_call: TRBD1
cdr3_length: 16
v_call: TRBV6-1
clone_size: NA
j_call: TRBJ1-5
cdr3_aa: CASSRPNRQGDQPQHF
cdr3_nt: TGTGCCAGCAGCCGACCGAACCGACAGGGCGATCAGCCCCAGCATTTT

d_call: NA
cdr3_length: 14
v_call: TRBV7-2
clone_size: large
j_call: TRBJ1-5
cdr3_aa: CASSLARLNQPQHF
cdr3_nt: TGTGCCAGCAGCTTAGCCCGCCTCAATCAGCCCCAGCATTTT

d_call: NA
cdr3_length: 13
v_call: TRBV10-3
clone_size: NA
j_call: TRBJ2-1
cdr3_aa: CASSYLSAGEQFF
cdr3_nt: TGTGCCAGCAGTTACCTCTCTGCAGGGGAGCAGTTCTTC

d_call: TRBD1
cdr3_length: 14
v_call: TRBV7-2
clone_size: NA
j_call: TRBJ1-1
cdr3_aa: CASSLIASTGVAFF
cdr3_nt: TGTGCCAGCAGCTTGATCGCCTCGACAGGGGTAGCTTTCTTT

d_call: NA
cdr3_length: 14
v_call: TRBV30
clone_size: NA
j_call: TRBJ1-2
cdr3_aa: CAWSAPGANYGYTF
cdr3_nt: TGTGCCTGGAGTGCCCCGGGGGCTAACTATGGCTACACCTTC

d_call: NA
cdr3_length: 14
v_call: TRBV7-2
clone_size: NA
j_call: TRBJ1-1
cdr3_aa: CASSVQGVGTEAFF
cdr3_nt: TGTGCCAGCAGCGTACAGGGAGTCGGAACTGAAGCTTTCTTT

d_call: TRBD2
cdr3_length: 17
v_call: TRBV10-3
clone_size: NA
j_call: TRBJ2-3
cdr3_aa: CAISDGTSGGTTDTQYF
cdr3_nt: TGTGCCATCAGCGACGGGACTAGCGGGGGGACCACAGATACGCAGTATTTT

d_call: TRBD1
cdr3_length: 15
v_call: TRBV6-5
clone_size: NA
j_call: TRBJ1-2
cdr3_aa: CASSYEGQANYGYTF
cdr3_nt: TGTGCCAGCAGTTACGAGGGACAGGCTAACTATGGCTACACCTTC

d_call: NA
cdr3_length: 11
v_call: TRBV20-1
clone_size: once
j_call: TRBJ1-2
cdr3_aa: CSARVQTDYTF
cdr3_nt: TGCAGTGCTAGAGTACAGACGGACTACACCTTC

d_call: TRBD1
cdr3_length: 16
v_call: TRBV6-5
clone_size: NA
j_call: TRBJ1-1
cdr3_aa: CASSDSNRGLITEAFF
cdr3_nt: TGTGCCAGCAGTGACTCGAACAGGGGGCTGATCACTGAAGCTTTCTTT

d_call: NA
cdr3_length: 16
v_call: TRBV7-9
clone_size: NA
j_call: TRBJ1-5
cdr3_aa: CASSFGGTYSNQPQHF
cdr3_nt: TGTGCCAGCAGCTTTGGGGGGACTTATAGCAATCAGCCCCAGCATTTT

d_call: TRBD2
cdr3_length: 17
v_call: TRBV11-2
clone_size: NA
j_call: TRBJ2-6
cdr3_aa: CASSTNGGSSGANVLTF
cdr3_nt: TGTGCCAGCAGCACCAACGGGGGGAGCTCTGGGGCCAACGTCCTGACTTTC

d_call: TRBD1
cdr3_length: 16
v_call: TRBV10-3
clone_size: few
j_call: TRBJ1-2
cdr3_aa: CAISGADRATNYGYTF
cdr3_nt: TGTGCCATCAGTGGGGCCGACAGGGCCACTAACTATGGCTACACCTTC

d_call: NA
cdr3_length: 15
v_call: TRBV20-1
clone_size: NA
j_call: TRBJ2-7
cdr3_aa: CSATPAPGGAYEQYF
cdr3_nt: TGCAGTGCTACCCCCGCCCCAGGAGGAGCCTACGAGCAGTACTTC

d_call: NA
cdr3_length: 16
v_call: TRBV20-1
clone_size: NA
j_call: TRBJ1-2
cdr3_aa: CSAPMRATKANYGYTF
cdr3_nt: TGCAGTGCCCCTATGAGGGCAACTAAAGCTAACTATGGCTACACCTTC

d_call: NA
cdr3_length: 18
v_call: TRBV10-3
clone_size: few
j_call: TRBJ2-1
cdr3_aa: CAISRSGVTGDSYNEQFF
cdr3_nt: TGTGCCATCAGTAGGTCGGGGGTTACCGGCGACTCCTACAATGAGCAGTTCTTC

d_call: NA
cdr3_length: 15
v_call: TRBV7-2
clone_size: once
j_call: TRBJ2-5
cdr3_aa: CASSLVGTEQETQYF
cdr3_nt: TGTGCCAGCAGCTTAGTTGGGACGGAACAAGAGACCCAGTACTTC

d_call: NA
cdr3_length: 11
v_call: TRBV15
clone_size: few
j_call: TRBJ2-5
cdr3_aa: CATSSQETQYF
cdr3_nt: TGTGCCACCAGCAGTCAAGAGACCCAGTACTTC

d_call: TRBD1
cdr3_length: 14
v_call: TRBV7-9
clone_size: NA
j_call: TRBJ1-5
cdr3_aa: CASSSRTGNQPQHF
cdr3_nt: TGTGCCAGCAGCTCCCGGACAGGGAATCAGCCCCAGCATTTT

d_call: TRBD1
cdr3_length: 14
v_call: TRBV20-1
clone_size: NA
j_call: TRBJ2-5
cdr3_aa: CSAPTGGQQETQYF
cdr3_nt: TGCAGTGCGCCGACAGGGGGGCAACAAGAGACCCAGTACTTC

d_call: NA
cdr3_length: 15
v_call: TRBV15
clone_size: NA
j_call: TRBJ1-6
cdr3_aa: CATTEKGSYNSPLHF
cdr3_nt: TGTGCCACCACAGAGAAGGGCTCCTATAATTCACCCCTCCACTTT

d_call: NA
cdr3_length: 10
v_call: TRBV7-9
clone_size: NA
j_call: TRBJ2-2
cdr3_aa: CAVHTGELFF
cdr3_nt: TGTGCCGTTCACACCGGGGAGCTGTTTTTT

d_call: NA
cdr3_length: 13
v_call: TRBV10-2
clone_size: NA
j_call: TRBJ1-1
cdr3_aa: CASSLTGNTEAFF
cdr3_nt: TGCGCCAGCAGTTTAACAGGGAACACTGAAGCTTTCTTT

d_call: NA
cdr3_length: 13
v_call: TRBV20-1
clone_size: NA
j_call: TRBJ1-1
cdr3_aa: CSARAHWNTEAFF
cdr3_nt: TGCAGTGCTAGGGCCCATTGGAACACTGAAGCTTTCTTT

d_call: NA
cdr3_length: 16
v_call: TRBV6-5
clone_size: NA
j_call: TRBJ2-1
cdr3_aa: CASSYSTRFSYNEQFF
cdr3_nt: TGTGCCAGCAGTTACTCGACGCGCTTCTCCTACAATGAGCAGTTCTTC

d_call: NA
cdr3_length: 11
v_call: TRBV20-1
clone_size: medium-sized
j_call: TRBJ1-1
cdr3_aa: CSAKNHREAFF
cdr3_nt: TGCAGTGCAAAGAACCACAGGGAAGCTTTCTTT

d_call: TRBD1
cdr3_length: 14
v_call: TRBV19
clone_size: NA
j_call: TRBJ1-2
cdr3_aa: CASSISQGASGYTF
cdr3_nt: TGTGCCAGTAGTATCAGTCAGGGGGCAAGCGGCTACACCTTC